What follows are 26 T cell receptor beta chains derived from one specimen sequenced in a study of CD8+CD57+ T cells in acquired aplastic anemia. Previously, flow cytometry had revealed CD8+CD57+ cell expansion in the patients chosen for sequencing. For CDR3 and TCR beta VDJ profiling, genomic DNA was the template used. TCRdb re-called the reads through MiXCR, storing one row per CDR3 protein. The sample contains fewer than 250,000 distinct CDR3 sequences, more than 45% of which appear only once. Sequenced input: sorted CD4+, CD8+, or CD8+CD57+ T cells (not recorded which) from PBMCs. The origin of the receptors is a human donor with aplastic anemia.

This clonotype was counted ten times or more. This chain joins TRBV7-9 and TRBJ2-1; D not certain. The CDR3 totals 12 residues. Deletions cut 1 base from V and 5 bases from J, with 3 bases between. Per the germline V gene, CDR1 is SEHNR and CDR2 is FQNEAQ (reference sequence). In DNA form, the CDR3 reads TGTGCCAGCAGCTTAGGGAACAATGAGCAGTTCTTC. Translation gives CASSLGNNEQFF.

The chain couples TRBV7-8 to TRBJ1-5; tentative D call: TRBD1 (5 bases). CDR3 size: 16 residues. The V gene's germline CDR1 is SGHVS and CDR2 FQNEAQ. With 3 bases removed from V and 7 bases from J, the gap between germline ends came to 19 bases. In nucleotides, the CDR3 is TGTGCCAGCAGCTTTGGGACTAGCGGGGGTATCCAGCCCCAGCATTTT. Translation gives CASSFGTSGGIQPQHF.

In this sample, this clonotype turned up a few times. The chain employs TRBV27 and TRBJ2-1, with unresolved D. V shed 6 bases and J shed 5 bases, with 14 bases lying between them. CDR3 length: 14 amino acids. Germline values: CDR1 MNHEY, CDR2 SMNVEV (reference sequence). This CDR3 is CASSPGPYHNEQFF. Written as DNA, the CDR3 is TGTGCCAGCAGCCCGGGTCCCTACCACAATGAGCAGTTCTTC.

This rearrangement joins TRBV28 to TRBJ2-7; 14 bases align to TRBD2. The CDR3 contains 15 residues. CDR1 is MDHEN and CDR2 is SYDVKM in the germline V gene. J was trimmed by 4 bases and V by 6 bases; bases with no gene match: 5. CDR3 DNA: TGTGCCAGCAGCTACGGGACTAGCGGGAGATACGAGCAGTACTTC. Protein: CASSYGTSGRYEQYF.

The table lists this clonotype with a few counts. The chain has TRBV9 and TRBJ2-5, with 13 bases matching TRBD2. Germline assignment: CDR1 SGDLS and CDR2 YYNGEE. The CDR3 runs to 16 residues. V shed 2 bases and J 1 base; nucleotides not matched to a gene: 2. The CDR3 loop reads CASSVRTSGSQETQYF. For the CDR3, the DNA is TGTGCCAGCAGCGTCCGGACTAGCGGGAGCCAAGAGACCCAGTACTTC.

This clonotype was observed a few times. The chain employs TRBV7-6 and TRBJ2-1; D is perhaps TRBD1 (5 bases). V was clipped by 2 bases and J by 5 bases, with 10 bases between them. Germline lookup yields CDR1 SGHVS and CDR2 FNYEAQ. This CDR3 is 14 amino acids long. The chain's CDR3 is CASSLQQADNEQFF. The DNA for the CDR3 is TGTGCCAGCAGCTTACAACAGGCCGACAATGAGCAGTTCTTC.

In this sample, this clonotype turned up many times. This chain connects TRBV20-1 to TRBJ2-7, with 14 bases identical to TRBD2. The CDR3 covers 13 residues. V was clipped by 6 bases and J by 6 bases; unmatched bases: 4. The V gene's germline CDR1 is DFQATT and CDR2 SNEGSKA (reference sequence). CDR3 protein: CSARLAGGFEQYF. DNA of the CDR3: TGCAGTGCCAGACTAGCGGGAGGGTTCGAGCAGTACTTC.

The chain recombines TRBV10-2 with TRBJ2-7; 9 bases align to TRBD1. J was trimmed by 3 bases and V by 7 bases; bases with no gene match: 7. The CDR3 is 14 residues long. Germline V gene lookup returns CDR1 WSHSY and CDR2 SAAADI. CDR3 sequence: CASNAGTGHYEQYF. The CDR3 region has the DNA TGCGCCAGCAACGCCGGGACAGGGCACTACGAGCAGTACTTC.

This clonotype was picked up many times. The J gene is TRBJ1-1, the V gene TRBV4-3, with 11 bases identical to TRBD1. V trimming: 1 base; J trimming: 3 bases; junction bases outside the gene matches: 10. The V gene's germline CDR1 is LGHNA and CDR2 YSLEER. The CDR3 sequence is 18 residues long. The CDR3 loop reads CASSQGWTGGAIYTEAFF. The CDR3 nucleotides are TGCGCCAGCAGCCAAGGGTGGACAGGGGGCGCGATTTACACTGAAGCTTTCTTT.

This chain connects TRBV28 to TRBJ1-3, with D uncertain. The CDR3 runs to 14 residues. Germline V gene lookup returns CDR1 MDHEN and CDR2 SYDVKM. The V and J ends lost 2 bases and 0 bases respectively, with 5 bases between them. CDR3 sequence (DNA): TGTGCCAGCAGTTTAAGGTTCTCTGGAAACACCATATATTTT. It yields the protein CASSLRFSGNTIYF.

There are many counts of this clonotype. J is TRBJ2-1 and V is TRBV10-2, with 11 bases identical to TRBD2. In germline, CDR1 is WSHSY, CDR2 SAAADI. This CDR3 contains 14 residues. V dropped 10 bases and J dropped 4; count of bases not matched to a gene: 6. The CDR3 reads CATSGLAEYNEQFF. The CDR3 coding sequence is TGCGCCACTTCGGGACTAGCGGAATACAATGAGCAGTTCTTC.

The sample holds many counts of this clonotype. CDR3 nucleotides: TGTGCCAGCACACTTAGCTCTTTGGGAGTATCCTACAATGAGCAGTTCTTC. Encoded protein: CASTLSSLGVSYNEQFF. The gene calls are TRBV7-8 and TRBJ2-1, with D tentatively TRBD2 (5 bases). In germline, CDR1 is SGHVS, CDR2 FQNEAQ. The CDR3 is made up of 17 amino acids. With 7 bases removed from V and 1 base from J, the gap between germline ends came to 20 bases.

This clonotype was detected once. V and J are TRBV2 and TRBJ2-1, with 10 bases lining up with TRBD1. With 6 bases clipped from V and 1 base from J, the junction kept 3 bases outside the gene matches. The germline V gene encodes CDR1 SNHLY and CDR2 FYNNEI. The CDR3 is made up of 15 amino acids. CDR3 nucleotides: TGTGCCAGCAGGACAGGGGGCGAATCCTACAATGAGCAGTTCTTC. Its protein is CASRTGGESYNEQFF.

This clonotype was seen ten or more times. J is TRBJ1-1 and V is TRBV11-2; D is perhaps TRBD1 (5 bases). The CDR3 spans 13 residues. Looked up from germline, CDR1 is SGHAT and CDR2 is FQNNGV. Trimming took off 5 bases at V and 5 bases at J, with 12 bases between the two ends. CDR3 in amino acids: CASSPAWGTEAFF. CDR3 nucleotide sequence: TGTGCCAGCAGCCCCGCGTGGGGGACTGAAGCTTTCTTT. Drawing the rest from reference TRBV11-2 and TRBJ1-1, the complete variable domain is EAGVAQSPRYKIIEKRQSVAFWCNPISGHATLYWYQQILGQGPKLLIQFQNNGVVDDSQLPKDRFSAERLKGVDSTLKIQPAKLEDSAVYLCASSPAWGTEAFFGQGTRLTVV.

This clonotype was seen ten or more times. CDR3 amino acids: CASSSPGTVEAFF. The CDR3 DNA reads as TGTGCCAGCAGCTCCCCCGGGACAGTCGAAGCTTTCTTT. The chain employs TRBV9 and TRBJ1-1, with 7 bases identical to TRBD1. V trimming: 4 bases; J trimming: 8 bases; junction bases outside the gene matches: 8. The germline V gene encodes CDR1 SGDLS and CDR2 YYNGEE. The CDR3 length is 13 residues.

Ten or more counts support this clonotype. J is TRBJ1-3 and V is TRBV7-6; D not resolved. The CDR3 is 20 residues long. V was trimmed by 5 bases and J by 4 bases, leaving 30 bases between them. Germline V gene data show CDR1 as SGHVS and CDR2 as FNYEAQ. CDR3 region: CASSPVRSYTRRPSGNTIYF. In nucleotides, the CDR3 is TGTGCCAGCAGCCCCGTGAGGTCGTACACTCGGCGCCCATCGGGAAACACCATATATTTT.

A note on this clonotype: An end of the junction does not agree with germline; a read error may underlie this. The chain has TRBV2 and TRBJ1-4; the D is unclear. The CDR3 loop spans 14 amino acids. The germline V gene has CDR1 SNHLY and CDR2 FYNNEI. Here the CDR3 DNA reads TGTGCCAGCAATTCATTCGGGAAAAATGAAAAACTGGTTTTT. Translating it yields CASNSFGKNEKLVF.

The V and J genes are TRBV10-1 and TRBJ1-6; D gene ambiguous. V was trimmed by 6 bases and J by 8 bases, leaving 14 bases between them. The CDR3 contains 14 residues. CDR1 and CDR2 (germline): WNHNN, SYGVQD (reference sequence). The CDR3 here is CASSLTNRYSPLHF. The CDR3 coding sequence is TGCGCCAGCAGCTTAACTAACAGATATTCACCCCTCCACTTT.

This clonotype was observed many times. The chain carries TRBV15 and TRBJ2-3, with unresolved D. Germline values: CDR1 LNHNV, CDR2 YYDKDF (reference sequence). The CDR3 totals 18 residues. V lost 1 base and J lost 0, with 17 bases in between. The CDR3, as DNA: TGTGCCACCAGCAGAGTGGTGCGGTTGGCTAGGAGCACAGATACGCAGTATTTT. Protein product: CATSRVVRLARSTDTQYF.

The J gene is TRBJ1-6, the V gene TRBV2; 9 positions match TRBD1. J lost 9 bases, V lost 3 bases, and 3 bases had no gene match. CDR1 is SNHLY, CDR2 FYNNEI, per germline. This CDR3 contains 14 residues. CDR3 in amino acids: CASSDGDRASPLHF. CDR3 nucleotide sequence: TGTGCCAGCAGTGATGGGGACAGGGCTTCACCCCTCCACTTT.

Details on this clonotype: The missing conserved phenylalanine or tryptophan at the end of this CDR3 makes a read error likely. The DNA is omitted, as the CDR3 cannot be located on it reliably, and the CDR3 follows TCRdb's listing. This chain uses TRBV10-2 with TRBJ2-1; TRBD2, the table's D call, was not compared with the DNA. The CDR3 contains 14 residues when both ends are counted. Germline V gene lookup returns CDR1 WSHSY and CDR2 SAAADI. The CDR3 loop is CASSESASGGASTV.

The J gene is TRBJ1-1, the V gene TRBV9, with D possibly matching TRBD1 (5 bases). This CDR3 has 15 residues. Deletions cut 4 bases from V and 6 bases from J, with 19 bases between. Germline V gives CDR1 SGDLS, CDR2 YYNGEE. The DNA of the CDR3 is TGTGCCAGCAGCCCCGGAAGGGGAGGGAGGGCTGAAGCTTTCTTT. As protein: CASSPGRGGRAEAFF.

This clonotype was detected only a few times. The rearrangement uses TRBV10-3 and TRBJ1-6, with D tentatively TRBD1 (6 bases). CDR1 and CDR2 from the germline V gene are ENHRY and SYGVKD. V lost 6 bases, J lost 8 bases, and 14 bases lay in between. This CDR3 spans 14 amino acids. CDR3 loop: CAISPRDKDSPLHF. The DNA of the CDR3 is TGTGCCATCAGCCCCCGGGACAAAGATTCACCCCTCCACTTT.

The chain uses TRBV19 and TRBJ2-7; maybe TRBD2 (6 bases). Trimming cost V 5 bases and J 2 bases, with 16 bases left between them. CDR3 size: 15 residues. The V gene's germline CDR1 is LNHDA and CDR2 SQIVND (reference sequence). The CDR3 sequence: CASSERAGLAYEQYF. The CDR3 DNA follows: TGTGCCAGTAGTGAGCGGGCAGGCCTTGCCTACGAGCAGTACTTC.

This clonotype has ten or more counts. The chain links TRBV19 to TRBJ2-2, with D perhaps matching TRBD1 (5 bases). Trimming removed 1 base from V and 5 bases from J, with 11 bases in between. The germline gives CDR1 LNHDA, CDR2 SQIVND (reference sequence). The CDR3 length is 15 residues. Here the CDR3 reads CASSIGQGTTGELFF. In DNA form, the CDR3 reads TGTGCCAGTAGTATAGGGCAGGGAACTACCGGGGAGCTGTTTTTT.

The chain has TRBV19 and TRBJ2-7; no reliable D call. V was clipped by 3 bases and J by 2 bases, with 17 bases between them. This CDR3 region has 16 residues. Per germline, CDR1 LNHDA and CDR2 SQIVND (reference sequence). This chain's CDR3 is CASSMTTGNPAYEQYF. In DNA form, the CDR3 reads TGTGCCAGTAGTATGACGACGGGTAATCCCGCCTACGAGCAGTACTTC.